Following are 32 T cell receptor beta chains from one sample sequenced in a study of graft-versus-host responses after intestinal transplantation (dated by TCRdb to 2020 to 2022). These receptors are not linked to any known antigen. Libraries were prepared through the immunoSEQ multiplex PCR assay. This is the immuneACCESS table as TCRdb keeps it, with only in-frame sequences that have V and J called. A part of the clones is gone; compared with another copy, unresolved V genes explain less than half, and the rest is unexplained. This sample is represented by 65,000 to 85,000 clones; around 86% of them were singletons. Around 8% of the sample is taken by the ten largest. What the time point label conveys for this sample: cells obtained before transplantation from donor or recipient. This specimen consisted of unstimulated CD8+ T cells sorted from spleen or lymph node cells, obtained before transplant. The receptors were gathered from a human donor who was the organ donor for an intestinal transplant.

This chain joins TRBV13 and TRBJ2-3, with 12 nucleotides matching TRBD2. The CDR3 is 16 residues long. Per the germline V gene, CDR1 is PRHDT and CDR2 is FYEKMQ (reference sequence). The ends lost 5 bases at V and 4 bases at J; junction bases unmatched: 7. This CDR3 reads CASSLWTSGVSDTQYF. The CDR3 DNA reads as TGTGCCAGCAGCCTTTGGACTAGCGGGGTTTCAGATACGCAGTATTTT.

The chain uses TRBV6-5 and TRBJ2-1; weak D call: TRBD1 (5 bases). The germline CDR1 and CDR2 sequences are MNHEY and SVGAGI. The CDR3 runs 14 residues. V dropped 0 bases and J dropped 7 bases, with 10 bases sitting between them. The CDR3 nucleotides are TGTGCCAGCAGTTACTCGATCAGGGCAAATGAGCAGTTCTTC. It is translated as CASSYSIRANEQFF.

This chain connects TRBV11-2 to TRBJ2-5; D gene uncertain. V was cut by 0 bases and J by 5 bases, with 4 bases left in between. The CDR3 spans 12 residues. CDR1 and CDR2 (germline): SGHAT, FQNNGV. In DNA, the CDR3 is TGTGCCAGCAGCTTAGATGTGGAGACCCAGTACTTC. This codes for CASSLDVETQYF.

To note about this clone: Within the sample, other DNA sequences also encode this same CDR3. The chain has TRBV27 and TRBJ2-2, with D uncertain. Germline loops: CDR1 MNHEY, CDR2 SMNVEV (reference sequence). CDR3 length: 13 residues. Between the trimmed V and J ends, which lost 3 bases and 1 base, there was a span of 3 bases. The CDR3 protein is CASSLLNTGELFF. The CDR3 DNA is TGTGCCAGCAGTTTGTTGAACACCGGGGAGCTGTTTTTT.

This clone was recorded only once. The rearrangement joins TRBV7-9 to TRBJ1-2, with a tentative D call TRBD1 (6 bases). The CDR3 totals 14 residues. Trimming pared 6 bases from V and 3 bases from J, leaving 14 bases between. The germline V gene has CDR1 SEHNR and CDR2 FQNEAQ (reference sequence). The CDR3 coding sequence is TGTGCCAGCAGGAAACTTAGGACAGACTATGGCTACACCTTC. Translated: CASRKLRTDYGYTF.

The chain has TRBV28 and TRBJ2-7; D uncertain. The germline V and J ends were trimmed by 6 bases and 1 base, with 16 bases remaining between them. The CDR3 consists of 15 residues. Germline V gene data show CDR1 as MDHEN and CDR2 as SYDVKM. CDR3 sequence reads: CASRTWSYSSYEQYF. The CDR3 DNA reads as TGTGCCAGCAGGACCTGGAGTTACAGTTCCTACGAGCAGTACTTC.

This CDR3 is CASSPRDRAYEQYF. Here the CDR3 DNA reads TGCGCCAGCAGCCCGCGGGACAGGGCCTACGAGCAGTACTTC. The rearrangement uses TRBV4-1 and TRBJ2-7; TRBD1 agrees at 9 bases. Germline assignment: CDR1 MGHRA and CDR2 YSYEKL. V shed 4 bases and J 2 bases; nucleotides not matched to a gene: 3. The CDR3 runs 14 residues.

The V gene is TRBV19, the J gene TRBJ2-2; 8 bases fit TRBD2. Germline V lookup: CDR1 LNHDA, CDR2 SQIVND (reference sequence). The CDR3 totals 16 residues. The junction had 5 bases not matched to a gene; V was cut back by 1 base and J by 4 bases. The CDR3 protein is CASSIGGGGSTGELFF. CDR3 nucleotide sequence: TGTGCCAGTAGTATAGGAGGCGGGGGGAGCACCGGGGAGCTGTTTTTT.

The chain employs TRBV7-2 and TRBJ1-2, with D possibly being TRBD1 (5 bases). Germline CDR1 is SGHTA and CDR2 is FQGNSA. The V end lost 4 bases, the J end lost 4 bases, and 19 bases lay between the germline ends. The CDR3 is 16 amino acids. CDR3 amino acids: CASSSRTLSLIYGYTF. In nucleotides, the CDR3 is TGTGCCAGCAGCTCCCGGACACTGAGTCTGATCTATGGCTACACCTTC. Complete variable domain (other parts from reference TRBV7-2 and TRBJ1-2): GAGVSQSPSNKVTEKGKDVELRCDPISGHTALYWYRQSLGQGLEFLIYFQGNSAPDKSGLPSDRFSAERTGGSVSTLTIQRTQQEDSAVYLCASSSRTLSLIYGYTFGSGTRLTVV.

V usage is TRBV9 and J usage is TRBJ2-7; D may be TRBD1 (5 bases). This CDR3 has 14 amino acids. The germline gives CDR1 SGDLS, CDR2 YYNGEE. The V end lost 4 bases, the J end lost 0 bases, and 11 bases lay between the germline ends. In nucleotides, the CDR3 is TGTGCCAGCAGCCCCAGGGCACGCTCCTACGAGCAGTACTTC. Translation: CASSPRARSYEQYF.

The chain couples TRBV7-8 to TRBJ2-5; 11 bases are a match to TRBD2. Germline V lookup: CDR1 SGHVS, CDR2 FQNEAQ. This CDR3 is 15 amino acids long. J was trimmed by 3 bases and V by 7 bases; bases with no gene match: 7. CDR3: CASTRGTSGEETQYF. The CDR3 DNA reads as TGTGCCAGCACTCGCGGGACTAGCGGAGAAGAGACCCAGTACTTC.

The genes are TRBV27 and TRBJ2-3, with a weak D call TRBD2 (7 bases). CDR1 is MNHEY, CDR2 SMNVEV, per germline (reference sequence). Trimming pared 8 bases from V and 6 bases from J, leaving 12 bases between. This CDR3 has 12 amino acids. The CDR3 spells CASWGGADTQYF. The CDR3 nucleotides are TGTGCCAGCTGGGGGGGCGCTGATACGCAGTATTTT.

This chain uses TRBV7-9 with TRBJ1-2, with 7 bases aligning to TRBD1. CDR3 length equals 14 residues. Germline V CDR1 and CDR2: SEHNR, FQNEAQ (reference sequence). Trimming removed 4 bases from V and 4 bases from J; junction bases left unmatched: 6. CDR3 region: CASSSPGTVYGYTF. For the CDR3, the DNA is TGTGCCAGCAGCTCCCCCGGGACAGTCTATGGCTACACCTTC.

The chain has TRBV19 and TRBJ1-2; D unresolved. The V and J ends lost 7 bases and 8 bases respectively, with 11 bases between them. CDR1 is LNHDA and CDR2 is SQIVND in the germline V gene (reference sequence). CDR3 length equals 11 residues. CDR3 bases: TGTGCCAGTAAGGGAGGATTCGGCTACACCTTC. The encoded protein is CASKGGFGYTF.

The CDR3 spells CASSPAGGYSYEQYF. The CDR3, as DNA: TGTGCCAGCAGTCCAGCGGGGGGCTACTCCTACGAGCAGTACTTC. The chain employs TRBV28 and TRBJ2-7; TRBD2 aligns across 9 bases. Per the germline V gene, CDR1 is MDHEN and CDR2 is SYDVKM. Trimming at V came to 5 bases and at J to 0 bases, leaving 5 bases not matched to a gene. The CDR3 contains 15 residues.

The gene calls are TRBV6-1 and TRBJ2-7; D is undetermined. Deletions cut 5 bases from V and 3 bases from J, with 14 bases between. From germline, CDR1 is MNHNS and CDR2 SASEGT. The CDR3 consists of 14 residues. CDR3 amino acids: CASSHKLEIYEQYF. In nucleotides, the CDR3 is TGTGCCAGCAGTCATAAATTAGAAATCTACGAGCAGTACTTC.

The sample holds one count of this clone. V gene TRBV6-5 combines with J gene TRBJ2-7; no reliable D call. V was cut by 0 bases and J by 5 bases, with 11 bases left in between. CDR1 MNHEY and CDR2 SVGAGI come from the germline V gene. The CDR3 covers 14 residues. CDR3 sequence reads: CASSYSRSHHEQYF. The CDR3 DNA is TGTGCCAGCAGTTACTCGAGGAGTCACCACGAGCAGTACTTC.

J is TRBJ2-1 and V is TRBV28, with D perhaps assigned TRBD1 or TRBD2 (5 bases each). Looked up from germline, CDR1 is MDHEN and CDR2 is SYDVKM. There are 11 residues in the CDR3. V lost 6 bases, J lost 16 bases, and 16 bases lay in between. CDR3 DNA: TGTGCCAGCAGCTATGGGACCCCATCTTTCTTC. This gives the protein CASSYGTPSFF. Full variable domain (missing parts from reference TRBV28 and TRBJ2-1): DVKVTQSSRYLVKRTGEKVFLECVQDMDHENMFWYRQDPGLGLRLIYFSYDVKMKEKGDIPEGYSVSREKKERFSLILESASTNQTSMYLCASSYGTPSFFGPGTRLTVL.

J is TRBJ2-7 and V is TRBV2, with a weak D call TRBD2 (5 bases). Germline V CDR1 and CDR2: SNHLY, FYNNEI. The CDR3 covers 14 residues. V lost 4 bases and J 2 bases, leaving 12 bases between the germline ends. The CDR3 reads CASSAGPGTYEQYF. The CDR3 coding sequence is TGTGCCAGCAGTGCAGGTCCGGGGACCTACGAGCAGTACTTC.

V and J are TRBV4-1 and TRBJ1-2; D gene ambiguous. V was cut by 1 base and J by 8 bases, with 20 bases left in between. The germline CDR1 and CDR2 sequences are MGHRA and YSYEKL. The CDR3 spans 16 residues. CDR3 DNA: TGCGCCAGCAGCCAAGCCCCCAGCGAAAGGGTAGGAGGCTACACCTTC. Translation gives CASSQAPSERVGGYTF.

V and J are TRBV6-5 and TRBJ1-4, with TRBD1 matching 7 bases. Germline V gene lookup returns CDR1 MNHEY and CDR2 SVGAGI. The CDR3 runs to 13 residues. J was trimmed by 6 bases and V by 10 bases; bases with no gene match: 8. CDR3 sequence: CATNRQGDEKLFF. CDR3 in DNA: TGTGCCACCAATAGACAGGGCGATGAAAAACTGTTTTTT.

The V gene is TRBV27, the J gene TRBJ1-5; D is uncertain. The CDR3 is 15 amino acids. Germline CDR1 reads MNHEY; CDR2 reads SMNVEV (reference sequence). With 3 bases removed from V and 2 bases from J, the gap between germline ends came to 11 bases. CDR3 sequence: CASSFFPRGNQPQHF. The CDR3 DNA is TGTGCCAGCAGTTTTTTTCCGCGGGGCAATCAGCCCCAGCATTTT.

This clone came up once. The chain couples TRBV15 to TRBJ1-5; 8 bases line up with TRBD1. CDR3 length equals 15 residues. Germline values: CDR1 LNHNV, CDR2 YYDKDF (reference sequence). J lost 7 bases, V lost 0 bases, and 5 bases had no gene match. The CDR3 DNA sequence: TGTGCCACCAGCAGAGATCAGGGGACAGGCCAGCCCCAGCATTTT. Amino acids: CATSRDQGTGQPQHF.

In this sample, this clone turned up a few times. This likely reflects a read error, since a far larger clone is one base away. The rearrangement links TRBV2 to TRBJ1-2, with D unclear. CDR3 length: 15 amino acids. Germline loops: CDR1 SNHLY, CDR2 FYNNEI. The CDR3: CASSDAGVAKYGYTF. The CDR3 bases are TGTGCCAGCAGTGACGCAGGAGTAGCTAAATATGGCTACACCTTC.

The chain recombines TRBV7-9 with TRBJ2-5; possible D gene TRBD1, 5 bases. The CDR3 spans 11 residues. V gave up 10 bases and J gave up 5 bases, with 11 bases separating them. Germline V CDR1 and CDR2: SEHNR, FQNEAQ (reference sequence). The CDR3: CAILGVETQYF. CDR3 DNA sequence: TGTGCCATTTTAGGGGTTGAGACCCAGTACTTC.

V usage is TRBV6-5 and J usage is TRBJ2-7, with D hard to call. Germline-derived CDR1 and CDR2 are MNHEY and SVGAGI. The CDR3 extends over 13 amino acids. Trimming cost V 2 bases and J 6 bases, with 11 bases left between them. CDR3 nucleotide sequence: TGTGCCAGCAGTTACATTTCCGGATCCGAGCAGTACTTC. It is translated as CASSYISGSEQYF.

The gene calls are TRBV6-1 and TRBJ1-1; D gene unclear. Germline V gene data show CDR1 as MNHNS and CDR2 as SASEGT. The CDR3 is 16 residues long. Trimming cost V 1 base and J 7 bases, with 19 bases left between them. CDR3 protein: CASSEDAYSVSGEAFF. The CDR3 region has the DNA TGTGCCAGCAGTGAAGATGCATATAGCGTTTCGGGTGAAGCTTTCTTT.

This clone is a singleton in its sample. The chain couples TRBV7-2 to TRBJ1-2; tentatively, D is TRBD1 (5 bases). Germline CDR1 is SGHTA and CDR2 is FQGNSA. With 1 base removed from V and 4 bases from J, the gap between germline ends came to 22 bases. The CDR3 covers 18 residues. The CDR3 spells CASSLVWGRASRPYGYTF. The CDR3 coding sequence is TGTGCCAGCAGCTTAGTGTGGGGCAGAGCGTCCCGCCCCTATGGCTACACCTTC.

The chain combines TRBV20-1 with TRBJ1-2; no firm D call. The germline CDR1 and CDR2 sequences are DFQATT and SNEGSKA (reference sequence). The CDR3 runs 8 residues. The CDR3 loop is CSPHGYTF. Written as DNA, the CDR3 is TGCAGCCCTCATGGCTACACCTTC.

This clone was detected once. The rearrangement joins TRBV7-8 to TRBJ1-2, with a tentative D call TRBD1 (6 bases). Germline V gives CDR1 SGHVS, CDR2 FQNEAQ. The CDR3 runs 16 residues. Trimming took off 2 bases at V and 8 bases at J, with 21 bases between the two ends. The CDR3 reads CASSLLLYRGPGGYTF. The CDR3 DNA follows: TGTGCCAGCAGCTTACTTCTCTACCGGGGGCCGGGCGGCTACACCTTC.

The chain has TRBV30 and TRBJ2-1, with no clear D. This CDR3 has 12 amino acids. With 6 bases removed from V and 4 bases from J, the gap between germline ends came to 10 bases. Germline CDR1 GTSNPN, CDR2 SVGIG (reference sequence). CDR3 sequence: CACHDDYNEQFF. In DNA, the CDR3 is TGTGCCTGCCACGACGATTACAATGAGCAGTTCTTC.

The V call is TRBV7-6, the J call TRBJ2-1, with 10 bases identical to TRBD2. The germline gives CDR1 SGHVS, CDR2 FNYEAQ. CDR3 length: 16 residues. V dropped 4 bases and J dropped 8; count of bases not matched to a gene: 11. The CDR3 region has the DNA TGTGCCAGCAGCTCGCGAGCGGGGGGGCATAGAGATGAGCAGTTCTTC. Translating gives CASSSRAGGHRDEQFF.